In this sample, the clone carrying this T cell receptor (beta chain) turned up many times. The antigen is not known. The data originate from a study of breast tumors, draining lymph nodes, adjacent tissues. Study observations and caveats: Luminal-like breast cancer showed significantly higher tumor–nontumor repertoire similarity than basal-like.

TCRdb re-derived calls from the multiplex PCR reads in MiXCR, one entry per CDR3 protein. The sample contains tens of thousands of distinct CDR3 sequences, around three fifths of which appear only once. The specimen sequenced was breast tumor tissue. The sequence came from a female donor with breast cancer. Some clones in this sample may be carry-over from other donors' samples.

CDR3 DNA: TGCGCCAGCAGCTTGGCCGACAGCCCGAACAATGAGCAGTTCTTC. Its translation is CASSLADSPNNEQFF. The chain employs TRBV5-1 and TRBJ2-1; the D gene is possibly TRBD1 (5 bases). The germline CDR1 and CDR2 sequences are SGHRS and YFSETQ. CDR3 length equals 15 residues. The ends were cut back, 0 bases at V and 5 bases at J, with 12 bases in the middle.